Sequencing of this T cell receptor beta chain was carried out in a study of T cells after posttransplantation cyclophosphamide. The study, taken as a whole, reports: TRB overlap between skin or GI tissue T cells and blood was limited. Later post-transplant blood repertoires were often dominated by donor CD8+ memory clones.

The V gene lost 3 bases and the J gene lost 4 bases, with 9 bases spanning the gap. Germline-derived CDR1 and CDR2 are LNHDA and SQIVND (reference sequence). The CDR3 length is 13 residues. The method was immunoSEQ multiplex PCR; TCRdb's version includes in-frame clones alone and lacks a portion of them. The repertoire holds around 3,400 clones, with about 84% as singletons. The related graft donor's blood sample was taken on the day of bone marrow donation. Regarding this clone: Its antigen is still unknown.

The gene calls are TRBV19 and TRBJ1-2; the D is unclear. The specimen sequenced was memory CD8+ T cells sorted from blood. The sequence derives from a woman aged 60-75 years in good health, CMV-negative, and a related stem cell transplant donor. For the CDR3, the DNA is TGTGCCAGTAGTATTGAGGGTTTCTATGGCTACACCTTC. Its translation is CASSIEGFYGYTF.